One sample yielded the 4 T cell receptor beta chains listed below, sequenced in a study of blood T cell repertoires in COVID-19. Repertoires were generated with immunoSEQ multiplex PCR, while TCRdb's copy carries only in-frame clones and drops some. The sample shows 40,000 to 50,000 clones, approximately 86% of them seen only once. Sample: peripheral blood. These receptors were collected from an elderly woman with acute or convalescent COVID-19.

The chain recombines TRBV5-1 with TRBJ1-1; maybe TRBD1 (6 bases). The CDR3 extends over 14 amino acids. V was shortened by 7 bases and J by 7 bases, with 20 bases between the two germline ends. Looked up from germline, CDR1 is SGHRS and CDR2 is YFSETQ. The CDR3 spells CASAKDSSGNEAFF. CDR3 DNA sequence: TGCGCCAGCGCCAAGGACAGCAGTGGGAATGAAGCTTTCTTT.

The rearrangement joins TRBV5-1 to TRBJ2-5, with D perhaps matching TRBD1 (6 bases). Germline CDR1 reads SGHRS; CDR2 reads YFSETQ. Trimming pared 4 bases from V and 5 bases from J, leaving 15 bases between. This CDR3 has 14 amino acids. CDR3 nucleotides: TGCGCCAGCAGCAATGGACAGTCCGGTGAGACCCAGTACTTC. Translation: CASSNGQSGETQYF.

This rearrangement joins TRBV7-9 to TRBJ1-1; 7 nucleotides match TRBD1. Germline loops: CDR1 SEHNR, CDR2 FQNEAQ (reference sequence). CDR3 length: 14 amino acids. With 1 base clipped from V and 7 bases from J, the junction kept 6 bases outside the gene matches. The CDR3 sequence is CASSLVEGAGEAFF. The CDR3 DNA follows: TGTGCCAGCAGCTTAGTCGAGGGGGCGGGTGAAGCTTTCTTT.

This chain links TRBV12-3 or TRBV12-4 with TRBJ2-7, with unresolved D. Trimming removed 0 bases at V and 6 bases at J, with 9 bases between. The CDR3 consists of 13 residues. In DNA form, the CDR3 reads TGTGCCAGCAGTTTAGCGACTTTCCTCGAGCAGTACTTC. Protein product: CASSLATFLEQYF.